Sequencing of this T cell receptor beta chain was carried out in a study of shared clonotypes between healthy human individuals. Sequencing was performed with immunoSEQ multiplex PCR; in TCRdb, only in-frame clones are kept and a portion is missing. Here the sample spans roughly 500,000 clones, around 95% being singletons. CDR1 is SNHLY, CDR2 FYNNEI, per germline. CDR3 length equals 13 residues. V trimming: 6 bases; J trimming: 5 bases; junction bases outside the gene matches: 2. The sequencing sample was made of naive CD4+ T cells sorted from blood. Subset here: CD45RA+ positively selected. The chain links TRBV2 to TRBJ1-5, with 9 bases matching TRBD1. The sequence was collected from a woman in her 30s in good health. CDR3 DNA: TGTGCCAGCAGGCGGACAGGGGATCAGCCCCAGCATTTT. Its protein product is CASRRTGDQPQHF.